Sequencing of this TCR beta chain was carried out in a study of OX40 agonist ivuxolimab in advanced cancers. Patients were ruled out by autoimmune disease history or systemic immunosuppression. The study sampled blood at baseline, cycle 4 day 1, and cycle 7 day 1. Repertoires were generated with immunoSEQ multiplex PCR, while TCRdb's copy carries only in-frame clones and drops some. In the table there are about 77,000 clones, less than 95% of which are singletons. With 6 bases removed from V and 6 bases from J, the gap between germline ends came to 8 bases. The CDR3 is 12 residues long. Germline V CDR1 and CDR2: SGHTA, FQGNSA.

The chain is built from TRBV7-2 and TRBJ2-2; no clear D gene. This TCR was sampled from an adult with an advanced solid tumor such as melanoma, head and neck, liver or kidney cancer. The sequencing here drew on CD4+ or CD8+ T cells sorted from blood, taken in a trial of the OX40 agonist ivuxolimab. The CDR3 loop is CASRLLPGELFF. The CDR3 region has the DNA TGTGCCAGCAGACTTCTCCCCGGGGAGCTGTTTTTT.